Each of the 9 T cell receptor beta chains below was sequenced from the same sample in a study of blood T cell repertoires in COVID-19 (dated by TCRdb to about 2020). Library preparation was by the immunoSEQ multiplex PCR assay. The source is immuneACCESS, and TCRdb retained only in-frame sequences with V and J called. Part of the clones is not carried over; for the studies checked, unresolved V genes explain less than half of this, and the remainder is unexplained. This sample has under 300,000 clones in its table, and about four fifths of those were observed once. The leading ten clones occupy approximately 3.5% of the sample. The sequenced sample consisted of peripheral blood. Receptors originate from a woman aged 18-35 years with acute or convalescent COVID-19.

A few counts support this clone. The J gene is TRBJ2-3, the V gene TRBV5-6, with a weak D call TRBD1 (6 bases). Germline assignment: CDR1 SGHDT and CDR2 YYEEEE. This CDR3 comprises 16 residues. V dropped 1 base and J dropped 2 bases, with 14 bases sitting between them. The CDR3 nucleotides read TGTGCCAGCAGCTTGAGACAGGTGCGAGTCACAGATACGCAGTATTTT. Translation: CASSLRQVRVTDTQYF.

The chain recombines TRBV4-2 with TRBJ2-1; 10 bases match TRBD1. The J segment lost 2 bases and the V segment lost 4 bases, leaving 17 bases of the junction unmatched. Germline CDR1 and CDR2: LGHNA and YNFKEQ. The CDR3 extends over 20 amino acids. CDR3 in amino acids: CASSRPGQGYSEGPYNEQFF. The CDR3 bases are TGTGCCAGCAGCCGACCGGGACAGGGGTATTCGGAGGGCCCCTACAATGAGCAGTTCTTC.

This chain joins TRBV7-2 and TRBJ2-1; D gene unclear. Germline loops: CDR1 SGHTA, CDR2 FQGNSA. CDR3 length: 14 residues. V dropped 5 bases and J dropped 5 bases, with 13 bases sitting between them. CDR3 region: CASSPGMINNEQFF. The CDR3 coding sequence is TGTGCCAGCAGCCCAGGAATGATAAACAATGAGCAGTTCTTC. Full variable domain (rest looked up from reference TRBV7-2 and TRBJ2-1): GAGVSQSPSNKVTEKGKDVELRCDPISGHTALYWYRQSLGQGLEFLIYFQGNSAPDKSGLPSDRFSAERTGGSVSTLTIQRTQQEDSAVYLCASSPGMINNEQFFGPGTRLTVL.

This rearrangement joins TRBV15 to TRBJ2-1, with 12 bases fitting TRBD2. This CDR3 region has 16 residues. Losses at the gene ends were 0 bases for V and 9 bases for J; bases not matched to a gene: 6. Germline V gene lookup returns CDR1 LNHNV and CDR2 YYDKDF (reference sequence). CDR3 in amino acids: CATSRDRLAGEFEQFF. CDR3 coding DNA: TGTGCCACCAGCAGAGATAGACTAGCGGGAGAATTTGAGCAGTTCTTC.

V is TRBV6-6 and J is TRBJ1-2; D call uncertain. The CDR3 consists of 14 residues. V dropped 8 bases and J dropped 4 bases, with 17 bases sitting between them. Germline V CDR1 and CDR2: MNHNY, SVGAGI (reference sequence). CDR3 sequence reads: CASRTPTSLYGYTF. CDR3 DNA: TGTGCCAGCCGCACTCCGACATCCCTCTATGGCTACACCTTC.

This sequence joins TRBV5-1 and TRBJ2-2, with TRBD2 identical over 7 bases. The germline gives CDR1 SGHRS, CDR2 YFSETQ. V lost 2 bases to trimming and J lost 7 bases; unmatched junction nucleotides: 14. CDR3 length equals 17 residues. The CDR3 bases are TGCGCCAGCAGCTTACCGTGGACTAGATCTCAGGTCGGGGAGCTGTTTTTT. Amino acids: CASSLPWTRSQVGELFF.

V usage is TRBV5-6 and J usage is TRBJ1-1; D uncertain. Germline lookup yields CDR1 SGHDT and CDR2 YYEEEE. The ends were cut back, 2 bases at V and 7 bases at J, with 12 bases in the middle. This CDR3 region has 13 residues. CDR3 in amino acids: CASSFSPAGEAFF. The CDR3 nucleotides are TGTGCCAGCAGCTTTTCACCCGCCGGTGAAGCTTTCTTT.

This clone was seen a few times. The chain uses TRBV28 and TRBJ2-7; the match to TRBD2 covers 12 bases. The germline CDR1 and CDR2 sequences are MDHEN and SYDVKM. Trimming took 8 bases from V and 6 from J; bases not matched to a gene: 14. This CDR3 spans 16 amino acids. The CDR3 spells CASQLTSGSVAFEQYF. CDR3 in DNA: TGTGCCAGCCAGCTGACTAGCGGGAGTGTGGCTTTCGAGCAGTACTTC.

The V call is TRBV5-6, the J call TRBJ2-7; tentative D call: TRBD2 (7 bases). V was cut by 3 bases and J by 0 bases, with 16 bases left in between. The CDR3 extends over 16 amino acids. In germline, CDR1 is SGHDT, CDR2 YYEEEE. The CDR3 sequence: CASSSEGRGSSYEQYF. CDR3 nucleotide sequence: TGTGCCAGCAGCTCGGAGGGGAGGGGGAGCTCCTACGAGCAGTACTTC.